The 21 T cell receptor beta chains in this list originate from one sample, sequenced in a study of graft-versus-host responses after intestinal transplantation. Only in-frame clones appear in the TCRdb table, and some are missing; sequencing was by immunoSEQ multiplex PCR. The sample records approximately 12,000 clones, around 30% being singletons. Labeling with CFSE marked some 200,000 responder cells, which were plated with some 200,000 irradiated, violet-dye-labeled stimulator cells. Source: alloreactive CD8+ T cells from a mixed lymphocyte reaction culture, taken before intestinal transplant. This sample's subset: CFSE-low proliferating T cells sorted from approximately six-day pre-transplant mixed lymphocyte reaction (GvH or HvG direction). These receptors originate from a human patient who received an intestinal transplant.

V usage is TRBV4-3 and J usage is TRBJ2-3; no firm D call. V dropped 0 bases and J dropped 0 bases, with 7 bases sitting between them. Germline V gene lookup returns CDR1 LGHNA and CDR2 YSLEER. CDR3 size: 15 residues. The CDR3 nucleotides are TGCGCCAGCAGCCAAGAGGCACCCAGCACAGATACGCAGTATTTT. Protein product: CASSQEAPSTDTQYF.

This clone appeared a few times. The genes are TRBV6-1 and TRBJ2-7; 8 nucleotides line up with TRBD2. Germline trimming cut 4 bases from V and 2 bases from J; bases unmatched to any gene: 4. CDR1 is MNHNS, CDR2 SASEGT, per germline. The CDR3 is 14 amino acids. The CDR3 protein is CASSVVAGTYEQYF. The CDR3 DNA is TGTGCCAGCAGTGTAGTAGCGGGGACCTACGAGCAGTACTTC.

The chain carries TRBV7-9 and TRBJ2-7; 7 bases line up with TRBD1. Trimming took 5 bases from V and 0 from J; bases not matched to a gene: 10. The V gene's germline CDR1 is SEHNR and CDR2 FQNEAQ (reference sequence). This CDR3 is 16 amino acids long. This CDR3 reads CASSDQGVHTSYEQYF. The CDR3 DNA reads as TGTGCCAGCAGCGATCAGGGGGTACACACCTCCTACGAGCAGTACTTC.

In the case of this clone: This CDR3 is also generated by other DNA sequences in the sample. CDR3 residues: CASSLGLEQYF. Here the CDR3 DNA reads TGTGCCAGCAGCTTGGGGCTCGAGCAGTACTTC. The chain has TRBV5-4 and TRBJ2-7; D remains unclear. This CDR3 has 11 residues. Germline CDR1 reads SGHNT; CDR2 reads YYREEE (reference sequence). The V end lost 0 bases, the J end lost 6 bases, and 4 bases lay between the germline ends.

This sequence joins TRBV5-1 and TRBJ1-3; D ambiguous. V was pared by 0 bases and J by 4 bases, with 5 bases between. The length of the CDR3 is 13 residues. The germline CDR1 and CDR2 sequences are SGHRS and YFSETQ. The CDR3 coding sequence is TGCGCCAGCAGCTTGGGCACAGGAAACACCATATATTTT. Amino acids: CASSLGTGNTIYF.

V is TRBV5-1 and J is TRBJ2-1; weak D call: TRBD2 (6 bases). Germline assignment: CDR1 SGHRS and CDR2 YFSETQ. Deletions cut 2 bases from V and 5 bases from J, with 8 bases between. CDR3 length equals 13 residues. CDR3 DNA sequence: TGCGCCAGCAGCTTAGGAGGGGACAATGAGCAGTTCTTC. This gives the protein CASSLGGDNEQFF.

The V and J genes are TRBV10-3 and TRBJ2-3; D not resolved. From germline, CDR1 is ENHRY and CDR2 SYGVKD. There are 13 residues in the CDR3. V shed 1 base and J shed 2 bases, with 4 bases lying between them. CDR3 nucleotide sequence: TGTGCCATCAGTGAGTACCCCACAGATACGCAGTATTTT. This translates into CAISEYPTDTQYF.

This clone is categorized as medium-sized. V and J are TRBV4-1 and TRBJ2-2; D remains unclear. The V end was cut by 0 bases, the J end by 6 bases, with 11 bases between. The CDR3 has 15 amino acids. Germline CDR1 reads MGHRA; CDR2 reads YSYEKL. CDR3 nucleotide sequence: TGCGCCAGCAGCCAAGATCCCTCCCGCCCCGGGGAGCTGTTTTTT. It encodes CASSQDPSRPGELFF.

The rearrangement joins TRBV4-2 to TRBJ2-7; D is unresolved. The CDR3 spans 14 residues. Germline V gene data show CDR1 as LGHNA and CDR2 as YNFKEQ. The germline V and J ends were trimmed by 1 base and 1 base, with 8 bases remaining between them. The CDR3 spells CASSQVSPSYEQYF. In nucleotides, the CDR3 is TGTGCCAGCAGCCAAGTTTCCCCTTCCTACGAGCAGTACTTC.

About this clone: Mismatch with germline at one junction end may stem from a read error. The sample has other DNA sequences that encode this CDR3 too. CDR3 in amino acids: CASGYSNQPQHF. The CDR3 DNA follows: TGCGCCAGCGGGTATAGCAATCAGCCCCAGCATTTT. The rearrangement links TRBV27 to TRBJ1-5; D call uncertain. Per germline, CDR1 MNHEY and CDR2 SMNVEV (reference sequence). The CDR3 is made up of 12 amino acids.

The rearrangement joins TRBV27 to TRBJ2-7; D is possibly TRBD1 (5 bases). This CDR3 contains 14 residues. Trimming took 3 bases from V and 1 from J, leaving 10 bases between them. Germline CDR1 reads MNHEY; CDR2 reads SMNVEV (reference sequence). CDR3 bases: TGTGCCAGCAGTTTTGGGGCAGGGTCCTACGAGCAGTACTTC. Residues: CASSFGAGSYEQYF.

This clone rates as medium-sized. CDR3 nucleotides: TGTGCCAGCAGTCTTCCCTCCTTCGACAGGGTGTATGGCTACACCTTC. Its translation: CASSLPSFDRVYGYTF. The chain recombines TRBV28 with TRBJ1-2; 7 bases are a match to TRBD1. This CDR3 has 16 amino acids. Germline V gives CDR1 MDHEN, CDR2 SYDVKM. Losses at the gene ends were 5 bases for V and 5 bases for J; bases not matched to a gene: 14.

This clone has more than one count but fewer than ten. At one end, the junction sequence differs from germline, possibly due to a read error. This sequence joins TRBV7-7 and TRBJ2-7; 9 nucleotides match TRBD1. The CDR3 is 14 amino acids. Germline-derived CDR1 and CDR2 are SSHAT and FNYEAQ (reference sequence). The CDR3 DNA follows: TGTGCTAGCAGCTTAGGGACAGGGCCCTACGAGCAGTACTTC. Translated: CASSLGTGPYEQYF.

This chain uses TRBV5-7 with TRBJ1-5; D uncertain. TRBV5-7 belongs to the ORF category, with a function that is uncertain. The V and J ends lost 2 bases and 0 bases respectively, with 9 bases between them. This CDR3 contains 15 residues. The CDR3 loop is CASSLNEYSNQPQHF. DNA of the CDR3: TGTGCCAGCAGCTTAAATGAGTATAGCAATCAGCCCCAGCATTTT.

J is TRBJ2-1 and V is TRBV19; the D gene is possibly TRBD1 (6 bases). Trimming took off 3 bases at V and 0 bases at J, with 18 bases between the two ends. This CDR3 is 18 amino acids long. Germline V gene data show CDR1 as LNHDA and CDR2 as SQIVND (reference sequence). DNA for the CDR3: TGTGCCAGTAGTATCGATAGTCAGGGGTCTAGCTCCTACAATGAGCAGTTCTTC. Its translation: CASSIDSQGSSSYNEQFF.

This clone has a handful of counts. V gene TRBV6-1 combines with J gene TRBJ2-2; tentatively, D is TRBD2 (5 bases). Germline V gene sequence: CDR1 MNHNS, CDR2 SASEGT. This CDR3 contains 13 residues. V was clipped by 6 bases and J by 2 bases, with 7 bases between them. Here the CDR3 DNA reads TGTGCCAGCAGACTAGAAAACACCGGGGAGCTGTTTTTT. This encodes CASRLENTGELFF.

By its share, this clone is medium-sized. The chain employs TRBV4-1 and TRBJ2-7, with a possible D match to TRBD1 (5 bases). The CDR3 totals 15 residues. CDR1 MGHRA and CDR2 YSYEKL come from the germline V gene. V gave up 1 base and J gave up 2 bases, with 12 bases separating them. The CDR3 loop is CASSQVSQGTYEQYF. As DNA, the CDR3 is TGCGCCAGCAGCCAAGTTAGTCAGGGTACCTACGAGCAGTACTTC.

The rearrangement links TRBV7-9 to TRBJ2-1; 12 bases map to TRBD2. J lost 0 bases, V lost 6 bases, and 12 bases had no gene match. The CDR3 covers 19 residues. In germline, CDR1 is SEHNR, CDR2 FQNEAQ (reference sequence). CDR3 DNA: TGTGCCAGCAGGGGTAAACTAGCGGGAGGCTTAAGCTCCTACAATGAGCAGTTCTTC. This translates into CASRGKLAGGLSSYNEQFF.

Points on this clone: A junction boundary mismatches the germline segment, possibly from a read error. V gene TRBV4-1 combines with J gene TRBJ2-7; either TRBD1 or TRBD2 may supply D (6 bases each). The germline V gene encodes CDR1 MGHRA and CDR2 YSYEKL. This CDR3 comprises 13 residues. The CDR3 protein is CACSRIEGGEQYF. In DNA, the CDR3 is TGCGCCTGCAGCCGAATAGAGGGGGGCGAGCAGTACTTC.

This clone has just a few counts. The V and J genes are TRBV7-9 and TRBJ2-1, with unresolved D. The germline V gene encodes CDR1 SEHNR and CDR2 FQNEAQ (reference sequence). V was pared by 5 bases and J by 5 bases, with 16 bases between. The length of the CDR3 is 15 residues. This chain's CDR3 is CASSPERRDNNEQFF. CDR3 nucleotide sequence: TGTGCCAGCAGCCCCGAGAGGAGAGATAACAATGAGCAGTTCTTC.

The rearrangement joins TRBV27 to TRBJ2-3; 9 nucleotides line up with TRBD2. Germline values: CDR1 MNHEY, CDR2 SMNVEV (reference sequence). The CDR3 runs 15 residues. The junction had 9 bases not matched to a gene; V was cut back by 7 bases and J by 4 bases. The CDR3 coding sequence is TGTGCCAGCATATCCTATAGCGGGAGTGCAGATACGCAGTATTTT. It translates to CASISYSGSADTQYF.